A selection of T cell receptor beta chains follows, all from one sample in a study of T cell repertoires in cytomegalovirus infection. TCRdb called the reads again in MiXCR, with one record for every CDR3 protein. Altogether 150,000 to 200,000 distinct CDR3 sequences are present, approximately 9.6% being singletons, with the ten largest covering approximately 4.6%. Sequenced input: PBMCs. The receptors were sampled from a human donor in good health (CMV status not recorded). Some clones in this sample may be carry-over from other donors' samples. The CDR3 runs from the conserved cysteine through the conserved F or W.

>TRBJ2-5|TRBV7-2
CASSFGDTTEETQYF
>TRBJ2-1|TRBV7-2
CASSSQIEQFF
>TRBJ2-7|TRBV4-1
CASRPAIDRGHEQYF
>TRBJ1-2|TRBV28
CASSPPQGNYGYTF
>TRBJ2-1|TRBV7-7
CASSLWREGQGEQFF
>TRBJ2-5|TRBV28
CASSGTLQETQYF
>TRBJ1-2|TRBV7-2
CASSSAGDLNYGYTF
>TRBJ1-1|TRBV7-2
CASSLQGAAEAFF
>TRBJ1-3|TRBV19
CASPTPLTKGSSGNTIYF
>TRBJ1-1|TRBV29-1
CSVGSTLNTEAFF
>TRBJ1-5|TRBV7-6
CASSLVQGQPQHF
>TRBJ2-1|TRBV19
CASRTDDSSYNEQFF
>TRBJ2-1|TRBV7-9
CATDPPDEQFF
>TRBJ1-1|TRBV5-6
CASSFWGGRGTEAFF
>TRBJ1-3|TRBV10-3
CAISEQGGNTIYF
>TRBJ1-1|TRBV5-1
CASSLEQGWGTEAFF
>TRBJ2-3|TRBV2
CASSEVGTGLDTQYF
>TRBJ2-1|TRBV7-3
CASSLAGGPTLWPFF
>TRBJ1-1|TRBV7-2
CASSLLGVGVRTEAFF
>TRBJ2-1|TRBV4-2
CASSPPWASGTNEQFF
>TRBJ1-6|TRBV4-3
CASSQGQINSPLHF
>TRBJ2-7|TRBV19
CASRTSGASYEQYF
>TRBJ1-6|TRBV28
CASSFRGGSYNSPLHF
>TRBJ1-5|TRBV7-2
CASSLSRALPPQHF
>TRBJ1-1|TRBV27
CASSLTGVMNTEAFF
>TRBJ1-5|TRBV19
CAIGTPRQPQHF
>TRBJ2-1|TRBV7-2
CASSKSPALGTGEQFF
>TRBJ2-1|TRBV30
CAWSVYAGNEQFF
>TRBJ1-4|TRBV19
CASRDGSMGDSEKLFF
>TRBJ1-6|TRBV6-6
CASSSRDLTRSYNSPLHF
>TRBJ1-3|TRBV19
CASRGGTAGNTIYF
>TRBJ2-3|TRBV15
CATSRDSRAGTDTQYF
>TRBJ1-5|TRBV20-1
CSAREQGWSNQPQHF
>TRBJ1-5|TRBV20-1
CSATNRQGRQPQHF
>TRBJ1-6|TRBV7-2
CASSARGGALHF
>TRBJ1-2|TRBV7-2
CASSPAVNDNYGYTF
>TRBJ2-3|TRBV20-1
CSARDSPEERVTDTQYF
>TRBJ2-7|TRBV27
CASSYGRAYEQYF
>TRBJ1-2|TRBV12-3/TRBV12-4
CASSRQGPGGYTF
>TRBJ2-5|TRBV7-6
CASSLRPQETQYF
>TRBJ2-1|TRBV20-1
CSAKVLPKQFF
>TRBJ2-7|TRBV12-3/TRBV12-4
CASRMGGPLEVEQYF
>TRBJ1-3|TRBV29-1
CSVATVNSGNTIYF
>TRBJ2-3|TRBV20-1
CSARFLAGSDTQYF
>TRBJ2-7|TRBV7-2
CASSLTGDLTEQYF
>TRBJ1-1|TRBV28
CASPPPVGNTEAFF
>TRBJ1-2|TRBV4-3
CASSQEPNYGYTF
>TRBJ2-3|TRBV7-2
CASRLGTLQTDTQYF
>TRBJ1-1|TRBV7-9
CASSSTQGTEAFF
>TRBJ1-2|TRBV28
CASSSPGGVGRGYTF
>TRBJ2-5|TRBV20-1
CSARVGSQETQYF